The 9 T cell receptor beta chains presented below share a single source sample, sequenced in a study of B cell selection in AIRE deficiency. Here immunoSEQ multiplex PCR was the method, and the copy in TCRdb shows in-frame clones only, minus some. The sample holds 23,000 or so clones, 80% to 95% seen once. Sorted regulatory T cells were CD4-positive, CD25-high and CD127-low or negative. The sequenced sample consisted of CD4+CD25+ Tregs sorted from PBMCs. The source of these receptors is a human donor in good health.

The chain couples TRBV7-2 to TRBJ2-5; D gene uncertain. The germline V and J ends were trimmed by 2 bases and 4 bases, with 2 bases remaining between them. The germline V gene encodes CDR1 SGHTA and CDR2 FQGNSA. This CDR3 region has 11 residues. CDR3 loop: CASSLTETQYF. CDR3 nucleotides: TGTGCCAGCAGCTTAACAGAGACCCAGTACTTC.

The chain has TRBV6-6 and TRBJ2-7, with TRBD2 as a possible D gene (5 bases). The germline CDR1 and CDR2 sequences are MNHNY and SVGAGI (reference sequence). Trimming cost V 6 bases and J 5 bases, with 11 bases left between them. This CDR3 has 12 residues. CDR3 nucleotide sequence: TGTGCCAGCAGAACCGACGGGGACGAGCAGTACTTC. The encoded protein is CASRTDGDEQYF.

The chain uses TRBV19 and TRBJ1-6; 9 nucleotides agree with TRBD1. V dropped 6 bases and J dropped 4; count of bases not matched to a gene: 7. CDR1 and CDR2 (germline): LNHDA, SQIVND (reference sequence). This CDR3 region has 16 residues. The CDR3 DNA reads as TGTGCCAGTAGAAACAGGGGGCTCAATTATAATTCACCCCTCCACTTT. Translation gives CASRNRGLNYNSPLHF.

The chain couples TRBV29-1 to TRBJ1-1; D unclear. There are 11 residues in the CDR3. V dropped 4 bases and J dropped 1 base, with 4 bases sitting between them. Germline CDR1 reads SQVTM; CDR2 reads ANQGSEA. Here the CDR3 DNA reads TGCAGCGTTGGTGAGAACACTGAAGCTTTCTTT. Its translation is CSVGENTEAFF.

The J gene is TRBJ1-2, the V gene TRBV25-1; 9 bases match TRBD1. Germline lookup yields CDR1 MGHDK and CDR2 SYGVNS. The CDR3 length is 15 residues. V lost 5 bases, J lost 8 bases, and 12 bases stayed unmatched. This CDR3 reads CASSPLPDRGGGYTF. The CDR3, as DNA: TGTGCCAGCAGTCCTTTGCCGGACAGGGGAGGGGGCTACACCTTC.

This sequence joins TRBV18 and TRBJ1-6; weak D call: TRBD1 (5 bases). Germline values: CDR1 KGHSH, CDR2 LQKENI. This CDR3 spans 14 amino acids. The V end lost 4 bases, the J end lost 8 bases, and 12 bases lay between the germline ends. CDR3 sequence reads: CASSRQGHDSPLHF. As DNA, the CDR3 is TGTGCCAGCTCACGCCAGGGTCATGATTCACCCCTCCACTTT.

For this clone: One end of the junction does not line up with germline, which may come from a read error. The V gene is TRBV18, the J gene TRBJ1-2, with 10 positions matching TRBD1. Germline V CDR1 and CDR2: KGHSH, LQKENI. There are 12 residues in the CDR3. The CDR3 sequence is CASSPTDRGFSF. In DNA form, the CDR3 reads TGTGCCAGCTCACCGACGGACAGGGGGTTCTCCTTC.

The CDR3 bases are TGCAGCGTTGAAAAAGACTACGAGCAGTACTTC. Protein product: CSVEKDYEQYF. The chain uses TRBV29-1 and TRBJ2-7; D is unresolved. Germline loops: CDR1 SQVTM, CDR2 ANQGSEA. V shed 2 bases and J shed 3 bases, with 5 bases lying between them. The CDR3 consists of 11 residues.

The chain recombines TRBV5-8 with TRBJ2-3; D not certain. This CDR3 comprises 11 residues. V lost 1 base and J 6 bases, leaving 3 bases between the germline ends. From germline, CDR1 is SGHTS and CDR2 YDEGEE. CDR3 in amino acids: CASSLLDTQYF. CDR3 DNA: TGTGCCAGCAGCTTGTTGGATACGCAGTATTTT. Filled out from reference TRBV5-8 and TRBJ2-3, the complete variable domain reads EAGVTQSPTHLIKTRGQQATLRCSPISGHTSVYWYQQALGLGLQFLLWYDEGEERNRGNFPPRFSGRQFPNYSSELNVNALELEDSALYLCASSLLDTQYFGPGTRLTVL.